This T cell receptor (beta chain) originates from a study of CD4 T cells in relation to SARS-CoV-2 and coronaviruses. On the study more broadly: ViraFEST: approximately eleven-day antigen culture of PBMCs, then TCR beta CDR3 sequencing. Study results and caveats: Each donor contributed either pre-pandemic or post-infection samples, not both. Approximately 65% of donors had memory CD4+ clonotypes crossrecognizing SARS-CoV-2 and common cold coronavirus spike.

The protocol was immunoSEQ multiplex PCR, while the TCRdb copy is restricted to in-frame clones and leaves out a portion. Of just over 15,000 clones in the sample, roughly 72% were seen once. The CDR3 is 13 residues long. Germline V gene lookup returns CDR1 LNHDA and CDR2 SQIVND (reference sequence). Trimming pared 3 bases from V and 9 bases from J, leaving 12 bases between. The unexposed donors gave CD4+ T cells in about 2011-2018, prior to COVID-19. The cells were cultured for approximately ten days before CD4+ T cells were isolated. As cell numbers allowed, unexposed-donor CD4+ T cells faced SARS-CoV-2 S/N and four cold-coronavirus spikes. Worth noting for this clone: Its antigen is not known.

The V call is TRBV19, the J call TRBJ2-1; perhaps D is TRBD1 or TRBD2 (5 bases each). This TCR derives from a human donor in good health. The material sequenced was CD4+ T cells from PBMCs, cultured in vitro. The CDR3 protein is CASSIVRGIEQFF. The CDR3 coding sequence is TGTGCCAGTAGTATCGTGAGGGGTATTGAGCAGTTCTTC.